The 32 T cell receptor beta chains below come from one sample, sequenced in a study of T-cell reconstitution after alpha-beta-depleted transplantation in children. Using unique molecular identifiers, the investigators prepared the TCRbeta library. TCRdb passed the PCR reads through MiXCR, listing each CDR3 protein once. The sample gives about 90,000 distinct CDR3 sequences, roughly a sixth of which show up once; 15% to 20% is in the top ten. The input for sequencing was PBMCs, mostly from graft donor cells, taken 180 days after TCRalphabeta/CD19-depleted stem cell transplant. The receptors come from a male patient aged 2 to 9 who had a stem cell transplant for acute lymphoblastic leukemia, so the T cells may come from the graft donor.

This clonotype was observed a few times. J is TRBJ2-7 and V is TRBV4-3; 9 bases match TRBD1. After removal of 1 base from V and 0 bases from J, the junction contained 1 base not matched to a gene. Germline V lookup: CDR1 LGHNA, CDR2 YSLEER. The CDR3 covers 15 residues. CDR3 residues: CASSQGTGASYEQYF. For the CDR3, the DNA is TGCGCCAGCAGCCAAGGGACAGGGGCCTCCTACGAGCAGTACTTC.

A few counts support this clonotype. The V call is TRBV5-1, the J call TRBJ1-6; TRBD1 matches at 7 bases. The CDR3 totals 14 residues. Germline V gives CDR1 SGHRS, CDR2 YFSETQ. J was trimmed by 9 bases and V by 2 bases; bases with no gene match: 5. In DNA, the CDR3 is TGCGCCAGCAGCTTAAACGACAGGGTTTCACCCCTCCACTTT. Protein product: CASSLNDRVSPLHF.

V and J are TRBV5-1 and TRBJ2-3; 9 nucleotides align to TRBD1. J was trimmed by 7 bases and V by 5 bases; bases with no gene match: 11. Germline CDR1 reads SGHRS; CDR2 reads YFSETQ. The CDR3 totals 15 residues. Here the CDR3 reads CASRETGTGLNTQYF. DNA of the CDR3: TGCGCCAGCAGAGAGACCGGGACAGGGTTGAATACGCAGTATTTT.

The chain combines TRBV20-1 with TRBJ1-6, with 9 bases lining up with TRBD1. V trimming: 0 bases; J trimming: 4 bases; junction bases outside the gene matches: 7. The CDR3 consists of 17 residues. Germline V gene sequence: CDR1 DFQATT, CDR2 SNEGSKA (reference sequence). The CDR3 spells CSARDRGTGIYNSPLHF. The CDR3 DNA follows: TGCAGTGCTAGAGATCGAGGGACAGGGATTTATAATTCACCCCTCCACTTT.

This chain uses TRBV5-1 with TRBJ2-5, with 8 bases aligning to TRBD2. The V gene end was trimmed by 5 bases and the J gene end by 8 bases; junction bases not matched to a gene: 17. Germline CDR1 and CDR2: SGHRS and YFSETQ. This CDR3 is built from 16 residues. This CDR3 is CASRGGGGPPGGTQYF. CDR3 bases: TGCGCCAGCAGGGGAGGCGGGGGGCCCCCCGGGGGAACCCAGTACTTC. Full variable domain (remainder filled in from reference TRBV5-1 and TRBJ2-5): KAGVTQTPRYLIKTRGQQVTLSCSPISGHRSVSWYQQTPGQGLQFLFEYFSETQRNKGNFPGRFSGRQFSNSRSEMNVSTLELGDSALYLCASRGGGGPPGGTQYFGPGTRLLVL.

This clonotype was picked up a small number of times. This sequence joins TRBV7-8 and TRBJ2-1; the match to TRBD2 covers 8 bases. V lost 2 bases, J lost 0 bases, and 6 bases stayed unmatched. This CDR3 spans 17 amino acids. Germline CDR1 reads SGHVS; CDR2 reads FQNEAQ. CDR3 region: CASSLYPGGSSYNEQFF. In DNA, the CDR3 is TGTGCCAGCAGCTTATACCCGGGGGGGAGCTCCTACAATGAGCAGTTCTTC.

The rearrangement links TRBV3-1 to TRBJ2-6; D is ambiguous. Germline V gene data show CDR1 as LGHDT and CDR2 as YNNKEL (reference sequence). This CDR3 has 18 amino acids. V shed 4 bases and J shed 0 bases, with 16 bases lying between them. The CDR3 DNA sequence: TGTGCCAGCAGCCCGGCGGTCAACCTATTCTCTGGGGCCAACGTCCTGACTTTC. Protein: CASSPAVNLFSGANVLTF.

This clonotype was found a few times. The CDR3 DNA reads TGTGCCAGCAGTGCGGGGAGCCGTCACGGAGCCGGGGAGCTGTTTTTT. Amino acid sequence: CASSAGSRHGAGELFF. The V and J genes are TRBV12-3 or TRBV12-4 and TRBJ2-2; D is perhaps TRBD2 (6 bases). V shed 5 bases and J shed 6 bases, with 19 bases lying between them. The CDR3 spans 16 residues.

This clonotype occurred a few times. V usage is TRBV15 and J usage is TRBJ2-2; 7 bases agree with TRBD1. The CDR3 covers 14 residues. Per the germline V gene, CDR1 is LNHNV and CDR2 is YYDKDF (reference sequence). J gave up 4 bases and V 5 bases, and 4 bases lay outside the gene matches. The CDR3 reads CATSLQGFTGELFF. The CDR3 nucleotides read TGTGCCACCAGCTTACAGGGGTTCACCGGGGAGCTGTTTTTT.

V gene TRBV2 combines with J gene TRBJ2-5; 11 bases match TRBD1. CDR1 and CDR2 (germline): SNHLY, FYNNEI. This CDR3 has 15 residues. J gave up 5 bases and V 6 bases, and 8 bases lay outside the gene matches. The CDR3 coding sequence is TGTGCCAGCAGCGACGGACAGGGGGCCGTGGAGACCCAGTACTTC. As protein: CASSDGQGAVETQYF.

The CDR3 bases are TGTGCCAGCAGAAATGGGACAGGTCGCAATCAGCCCCAGCATTTT. Protein product: CASRNGTGRNQPQHF. The chain links TRBV11-2 to TRBJ1-5, with 8 nucleotides matching TRBD1. This CDR3 region has 15 residues. With V trimmed by 6 bases and J by 2 bases, 6 bases remained unmatched. CDR1 is SGHAT and CDR2 is FQNNGV in the germline V gene.

This chain joins TRBV5-1 and TRBJ2-2; the D is unclear. The CDR3 consists of 14 residues. From germline, CDR1 is SGHRS and CDR2 YFSETQ. Trimming took off 5 bases at V and 4 bases at J, with 12 bases between the two ends. This CDR3 reads CASSVLIGTGELFF. Written as DNA, the CDR3 is TGCGCCAGCAGTGTTCTGATCGGCACCGGGGAGCTGTTTTTT. The entire variable domain, with the rest obtained from reference TRBV5-1 and TRBJ2-2, is as follows: KAGVTQTPRYLIKTRGQQVTLSCSPISGHRSVSWYQQTPGQGLQFLFEYFSETQRNKGNFPGRFSGRQFSNSRSEMNVSTLELGDSALYLCASSVLIGTGELFFGEGSRLTVL.

This clonotype was picked up a small number of times. V and J are TRBV20-1 and TRBJ2-3; D is ambiguous. Per germline, CDR1 DFQATT and CDR2 SNEGSKA (reference sequence). The V end was cut by 0 bases, the J end by 0 bases, with 16 bases between. This CDR3 spans 17 amino acids. The CDR3 protein is CSARDISGATSTDTQYF. The DNA of the CDR3 is TGCAGTGCTAGAGATATTTCAGGAGCTACTAGCACAGATACGCAGTATTTT.

In regard to this clonotype: A much larger clone differs from this one at a single base, so this may be a read error. V and J are TRBV20-1 and TRBJ2-4; D is undetermined. CDR3 length: 15 amino acids. The germline V gene encodes CDR1 DFQATT and CDR2 SNEGSKA (reference sequence). Written as DNA, the CDR3 is TGCTGTGCTAGAGTAGGGCCACTAGCCAAAAACATTCAGTACTTC. Translation gives CCARVGPLAKNIQYF.

This clonotype was picked up many times. V usage is TRBV12-3 or TRBV12-4 and J usage is TRBJ2-7; D gene ambiguous. The CDR3 runs 13 residues. The V gene lost 1 base and the J gene lost 1 base, with 5 bases spanning the gap. The CDR3 region is CASSLVGSYEQYF. The CDR3 bases are TGTGCCAGCAGTTTAGTGGGGTCCTACGAGCAGTACTTC.

The chain is built from TRBV15 and TRBJ1-5; a possible D gene is TRBD1 (6 bases). Germline CDR1 and CDR2: LNHNV and YYDKDF (reference sequence). V shed 0 bases and J shed 5 bases, with 14 bases lying between them. The CDR3 consists of 16 residues. The CDR3 region is CATSREGGRGDQPQHF. In DNA, the CDR3 is TGTGCCACCAGCAGAGAAGGGGGTAGAGGGGATCAGCCCCAGCATTTT.

This clonotype came up a few times. This rearrangement joins TRBV4-3 to TRBJ2-1; 10 nucleotides align to TRBD2. Germline loops: CDR1 LGHNA, CDR2 YSLEER. V trimming: 3 bases; J trimming: 3 bases; junction bases outside the gene matches: 8. The CDR3 is made up of 17 amino acids. As DNA, the CDR3 is TGCGCCAGCAGCCAGGGTAGCGGGGGGCCCTACTACAATGAGCAGTTCTTC. It codes for CASSQGSGGPYYNEQFF.

The J gene is TRBJ1-1, the V gene TRBV10-2; D possibly corresponds to TRBD1 (5 bases). Germline V gene data show CDR1 as WSHSY and CDR2 as SAAADI. V was trimmed by 6 bases and J by 8 bases, leaving 19 bases between them. The CDR3 runs to 14 residues. The chain's CDR3 is CASRDPGPKKEAFF. DNA for the CDR3: TGCGCCAGCAGGGACCCGGGACCCAAGAAAGAAGCTTTCTTT.

In this sample, this clonotype turned up a few times. The V gene is TRBV12-3 or TRBV12-4, the J gene TRBJ2-1, with a weak D call TRBD2 (5 bases). Trimming took 6 bases from V and 7 from J, leaving 22 bases between them. This CDR3 is 16 amino acids long. Here the CDR3 reads CASSSFGWGERNEQFF. The CDR3 coding sequence is TGTGCCAGCAGCAGCTTCGGGTGGGGAGAAAGGAATGAGCAGTTCTTC.

In this sample, this clonotype turned up once. The chain employs TRBV4-3 and TRBJ1-5, with D unresolved. Trimming took off 6 bases at V and 0 bases at J, with 12 bases between the two ends. From germline, CDR1 is LGHNA and CDR2 YSLEER. The CDR3 is 15 amino acids. The CDR3 loop reads CASSQTVFSNQPQHF. For the CDR3, the DNA is TGCGCCAGCAGTCAAACAGTATTTAGCAATCAGCCCCAGCATTTT.

This clonotype was detected many times. The rearrangement joins TRBV7-2 to TRBJ2-5; D tentatively reads TRBD1 or TRBD2 (5 bases each). The CDR3 contains 13 residues. Germline values: CDR1 SGHTA, CDR2 FQGNSA. With 3 bases removed from V and 2 bases from J, the gap between germline ends came to 7 bases. Written as DNA, the CDR3 is TGTGCCAGCAGCTTGGGGGTACAAGAGACCCAGTACTTC. Amino acid sequence: CASSLGVQETQYF.

This clonotype showed up just a few times. This chain connects TRBV18 to TRBJ2-3; D is ambiguous. V dropped 3 bases and J dropped 4 bases, with 17 bases sitting between them. Looked up from germline, CDR1 is KGHSH and CDR2 is LQKENI. The CDR3 extends over 16 amino acids. CDR3 sequence (DNA): TGTGCCAGCTCACCCTCCTCCCCCGTGACGGCAGATACGCAGTATTTT. The encoded protein is CASSPSSPVTADTQYF.

V gene TRBV29-1 combines with J gene TRBJ2-3; D uncertain. With 5 bases removed from V and 0 bases from J, the gap between germline ends came to 9 bases. Germline V CDR1 and CDR2: SQVTM, ANQGSEA. The CDR3 is made up of 13 amino acids. CDR3 sequence: CSVYLRSTDTQYF. The CDR3 coding sequence is TGCAGCGTTTATTTGCGTAGCACAGATACGCAGTATTTT.

The sample holds many counts of this clonotype. CDR3 nucleotide sequence: TGTGCCACCAGAATCCCTAGCGGATCCTACGAGCAGTACTTC. This codes for CATRIPSGSYEQYF. This chain connects TRBV7-2 to TRBJ2-7; 7 bases align to TRBD2. Germline trimming cut 10 bases from V and 1 base from J; bases unmatched to any gene: 10. The CDR3 consists of 14 residues. CDR1 and CDR2 from the germline V gene are SGHTA and FQGNSA.

This sequence joins TRBV4-3 and TRBJ2-1, with TRBD2 matching 8 bases. The CDR3 has 14 amino acids. From germline, CDR1 is LGHNA and CDR2 YSLEER. The J segment lost 9 bases and the V segment lost 0 bases, leaving 4 bases of the junction unmatched. The CDR3, as DNA: TGCGCCAGCAGCCAAGATCCGGGGGGGGTTGAGCAGTTCTTC. The encoded protein is CASSQDPGGVEQFF.

The chain is built from TRBV20-1 and TRBJ2-3; D is unclear. Germline V gene sequence: CDR1 DFQATT, CDR2 SNEGSKA (reference sequence). The CDR3 covers 13 residues. V was trimmed by 0 bases and J by 7 bases, leaving 11 bases between them. CDR3 nucleotides: TGCAGTGCTAGAGAGAGGATTAGATATACGCAGTATTTT. Protein: CSARERIRYTQYF.

This clonotype was counted between two and nine times. The chain recombines TRBV29-1 with TRBJ2-7; TRBD1 agrees at 10 bases. Trimming at V came to 7 bases and at J to 7 bases, leaving 10 bases not matched to a gene. The CDR3 length is 13 residues. CDR1 SQVTM and CDR2 ANQGSEA come from the germline V gene. Written as DNA, the CDR3 is TGCAGCGCCGGAGGACAGGGGGTAGGGGAGCAGTACTTC. Translated, it gives CSAGGQGVGEQYF.

This clonotype showed up just a few times. The V call is TRBV15, the J call TRBJ1-2, with D possibly being TRBD1 (5 bases). Germline V lookup: CDR1 LNHNV, CDR2 YYDKDF (reference sequence). The CDR3 covers 16 residues. Trimming took 1 base from V and 8 from J, leaving 20 bases between them. The CDR3 here is CATSRVRVTQGRGYTF. CDR3 coding DNA: TGTGCCACCAGCAGAGTCAGGGTGACTCAGGGAAGGGGCTACACCTTC. Full variable domain (remainder filled in from reference TRBV15 and TRBJ1-2): DAMVIQNPRYQVTQFGKPVTLSCSQTLNHNVMYWYQQKSSQAPKLLFHYYDKDFNNEADTPDNFQSRRPNTSFCFLDIRSPGLGDTAMYLCATSRVRVTQGRGYTFGSGTRLTVV.

This clonotype occurred many times. V and J are TRBV6-1 and TRBJ2-2; TRBD1 agrees at 11 bases. The V gene's germline CDR1 is MNHNS and CDR2 SASEGT. There are 16 residues in the CDR3. J was trimmed by 3 bases and V by 5 bases; bases with no gene match: 5. The CDR3 reads CASSRTGGYDTGELFF. The CDR3 DNA follows: TGTGCCAGCAGTCGGACAGGGGGCTATGACACCGGGGAGCTGTTTTTT.

In this sample, this clonotype turned up a few times. The chain carries TRBV20-1 and TRBJ2-5; 7 positions agree with TRBD2. The CDR3 has 13 residues. J was trimmed by 3 bases and V by 3 bases; bases with no gene match: 4. CDR1 and CDR2 from the germline V gene are DFQATT and SNEGSKA (reference sequence). CDR3 DNA: TGCAGTGCTAGCCAGGCGGGGGAAGAGACCCAGTACTTC. Protein sequence: CSASQAGEETQYF.

The chain uses TRBV20-1 and TRBJ2-2; TRBD1 matches 8 bases. The CDR3 extends over 13 amino acids. From germline, CDR1 is DFQATT and CDR2 SNEGSKA (reference sequence). V shed 7 bases, J shed 4 bases, and the junction held 5 bases outside the gene matches. The CDR3 sequence: CSVPDRVTGELFF. The CDR3 bases are TGCAGTGTTCCGGACAGGGTCACCGGGGAGCTGTTTTTT.

In nucleotides, the CDR3 is TGTGCCAGCAGTCCCAACCACCCTAGCAATCAGCCCCAGCATTTT. This translates into CASSPNHPSNQPQHF. The chain carries TRBV12-3 or TRBV12-4 and TRBJ1-5; D is unresolved. The CDR3 covers 15 residues. With 5 bases removed from V and 0 bases from J, the gap between germline ends came to 11 bases.